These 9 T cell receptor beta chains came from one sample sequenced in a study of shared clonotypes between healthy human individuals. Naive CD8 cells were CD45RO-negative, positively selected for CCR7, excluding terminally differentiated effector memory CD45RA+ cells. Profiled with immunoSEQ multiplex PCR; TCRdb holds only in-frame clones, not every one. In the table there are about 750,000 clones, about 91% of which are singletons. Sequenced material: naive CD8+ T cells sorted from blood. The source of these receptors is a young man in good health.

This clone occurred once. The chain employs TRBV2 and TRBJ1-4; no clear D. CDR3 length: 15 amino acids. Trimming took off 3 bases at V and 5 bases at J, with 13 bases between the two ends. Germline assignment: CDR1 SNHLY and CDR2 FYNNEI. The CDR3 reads CASSEGWENNEKLFF. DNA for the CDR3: TGTGCCAGCAGTGAGGGGTGGGAAAACAATGAAAAACTGTTTTTT. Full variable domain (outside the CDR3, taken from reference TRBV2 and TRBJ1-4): EPEVTQTPSHQVTQMGQEVILRCVPISNHLYFYWYRQILGQKVEFLVSFYNNEISEKSEIFDDQFSVERPDGSNFTLKIRSTKLEDSAMYFCASSEGWENNEKLFFGSGTQLSVL.

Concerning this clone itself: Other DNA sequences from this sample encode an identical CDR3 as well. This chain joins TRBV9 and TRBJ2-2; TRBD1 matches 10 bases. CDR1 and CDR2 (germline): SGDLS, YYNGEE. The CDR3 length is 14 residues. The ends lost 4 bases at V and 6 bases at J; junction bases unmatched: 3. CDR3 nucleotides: TGTGCCAGCAGCCCGACAGGGGGCGCCGGGGAGCTGTTTTTT. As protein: CASSPTGGAGELFF. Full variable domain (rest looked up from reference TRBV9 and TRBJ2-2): DSGVTQTPKHLITATGQRVTLRCSPRSGDLSVYWYQQSLDQGLQFLIQYYNGEERAKGNILERFSAQQFPDLHSELNLSSLELGDSALYFCASSPTGGAGELFFGEGSRLTVL.

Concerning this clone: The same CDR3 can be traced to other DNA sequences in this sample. CDR3 nucleotides: TGTGCCAGCAGCCAAGGGGTAGGCTACGAGCAGTACTTC. This codes for CASSQGVGYEQYF. This sequence joins TRBV14 and TRBJ2-7; D is ambiguous. The V gene lost 1 base and the J gene lost 3 bases, with 7 bases spanning the gap. The CDR3 has 13 amino acids. Germline V gene sequence: CDR1 SGHDN, CDR2 FVKESK.

This chain's CDR3 is CASSPGTGREYGYTF. The DNA of the CDR3 is TGCGCCAGCAGCCCGGGGACAGGGCGGGAGTATGGCTACACCTTC. This chain uses TRBV4-3 with TRBJ1-2, with TRBD1 matching over 9 bases. In germline, CDR1 is LGHNA, CDR2 YSLEER. This CDR3 is built from 15 residues. V lost 4 bases and J lost 5; bases outside the gene matches: 8.

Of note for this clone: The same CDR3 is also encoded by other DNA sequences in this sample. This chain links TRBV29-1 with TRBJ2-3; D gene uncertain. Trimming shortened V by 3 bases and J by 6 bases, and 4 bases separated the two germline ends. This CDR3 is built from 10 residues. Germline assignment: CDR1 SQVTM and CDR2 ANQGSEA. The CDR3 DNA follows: TGCAGCGTTGAGGCCGATACGCAGTATTTT. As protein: CSVEADTQYF.

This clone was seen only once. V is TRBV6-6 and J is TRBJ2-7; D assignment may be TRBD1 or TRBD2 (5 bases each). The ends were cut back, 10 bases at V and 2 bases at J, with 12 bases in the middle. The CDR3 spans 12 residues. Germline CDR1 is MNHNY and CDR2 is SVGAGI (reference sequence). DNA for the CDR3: TGTGCCACCCGGAGAGGGGCCTACGAGCAGTACTTC. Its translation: CATRRGAYEQYF.

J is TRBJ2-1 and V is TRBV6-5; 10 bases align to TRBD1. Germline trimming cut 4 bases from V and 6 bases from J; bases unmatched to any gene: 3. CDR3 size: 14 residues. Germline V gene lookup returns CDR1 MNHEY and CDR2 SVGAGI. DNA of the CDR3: TGTGCCAGCAGTTCCGGGACAGGGGCCAATGAGCAGTTCTTC. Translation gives CASSSGTGANEQFF.

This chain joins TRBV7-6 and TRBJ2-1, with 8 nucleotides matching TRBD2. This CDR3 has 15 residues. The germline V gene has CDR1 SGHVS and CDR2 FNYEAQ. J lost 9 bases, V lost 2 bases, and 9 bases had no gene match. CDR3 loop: CASSLRAGGGLEQFF. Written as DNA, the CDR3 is TGTGCCAGCAGCTTAAGGGCGGGAGGAGGGCTTGAGCAGTTCTTC. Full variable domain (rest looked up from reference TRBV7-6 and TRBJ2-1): GAGVSQSPRYKVTKRGQDVALRCDPISGHVSLYWYRQALGQGPEFLTYFNYEAQQDKSGLPNDRFSAERPEGSISTLTIQRTEQRDSAMYRCASSLRAGGGLEQFFGPGTRLTVL.

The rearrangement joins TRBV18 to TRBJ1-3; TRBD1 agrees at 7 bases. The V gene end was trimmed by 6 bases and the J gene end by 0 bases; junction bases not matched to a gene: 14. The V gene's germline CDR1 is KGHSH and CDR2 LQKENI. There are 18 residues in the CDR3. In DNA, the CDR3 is TGTGCCAGCTCCTCATGGACAGGTTGGCCTTTCTCTGGAAACACCATATATTTT. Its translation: CASSSWTGWPFSGNTIYF.